These T cell receptor beta chains were read from a single sample in a study of long-term antiretroviral therapy in people with HIV. Generated by immunoSEQ multiplex PCR, the TCRdb table keeps only in-frame clones and is missing some. The sample yields around 19,000 clones, 80% to 85% seen once. The material was unsorted PBMCs, obtained 0.3 years before starting antiretroviral therapy. The receptors shown here come from a middle-aged man with HIV. CDR3s include the opening cysteine and the closing phenylalanine or tryptophan. A D gene is named only where the DNA matches it firmly. Only some rows state a clone size, as once, few, many or a class for expanded clones.

J gene: TRBJ2-1; CDR3 length: 13; D gene: TRBD2; V gene: TRBV19; clone size: NA; CDR3 DNA: TGTGCCAGTAGTGTAGCGGGAGTCGATGAGCAGTTCTTC; CDR3 protein: CASSVAGVDEQFF
J gene: TRBJ2-7; CDR3 length: 16; D gene: NA; V gene: TRBV19; clone size: once; CDR3 DNA: TGTGCCAGTAGTATAGACAGGAGTCATCCCCCCTACGAGCAGTACTTC; CDR3 protein: CASSIDRSHPPYEQYF
J gene: TRBJ2-2; CDR3 length: 16; D gene: TRBD1; V gene: TRBV10-3; clone size: NA; CDR3 DNA: TGTGCCATCAGTGACCCGGGACAGGGATTTACCGGGGAGCTGTTTTTT; CDR3 protein: CAISDPGQGFTGELFF
J gene: TRBJ1-1; CDR3 length: 15; D gene: TRBD1; V gene: TRBV19; clone size: NA; CDR3 DNA: TGTGCCAGTAGTATAGGGCCGGGACAGCTAACTGAAGCTTTCTTT; CDR3 protein: CASSIGPGQLTEAFF
J gene: TRBJ2-5; CDR3 length: 16; D gene: TRBD2; V gene: TRBV19; clone size: NA; CDR3 DNA: TGTGCCAGTAGTATAAGGACTAGCAGCTTCCAAGAGACCCAGTACTTC; CDR3 protein: CASSIRTSSFQETQYF
J gene: TRBJ1-5; CDR3 length: 13; D gene: NA; V gene: TRBV7-2; clone size: NA; CDR3 DNA: TGTGCCAGCAGCTTAGATCCTGGGGAGCCCCAGCATTTT; CDR3 protein: CASSLDPGEPQHF
J gene: TRBJ1-1; CDR3 length: 15; D gene: NA; V gene: TRBV4-3; clone size: NA; CDR3 DNA: TGCGCCAGCAGCCAAGATGAGGGAGCGTATACTGAAGCTTTCTTT; CDR3 protein: CASSQDEGAYTEAFF
J gene: TRBJ1-1; CDR3 length: 15; D gene: NA; V gene: TRBV25-1; clone size: NA; CDR3 DNA: TGTGCCAGCAGTGACCGGACATCCTCGGGTACTGAAGCTTTCTTT; CDR3 protein: CASSDRTSSGTEAFF
J gene: TRBJ2-5; CDR3 length: 13; D gene: NA; V gene: TRBV7-8; clone size: NA; CDR3 DNA: TGTGCCAGCAGCTTGACGGGAGCCGAGACCCAGTACTTC; CDR3 protein: CASSLTGAETQYF
J gene: TRBJ1-3; CDR3 length: 13; D gene: NA; V gene: TRBV5-1; clone size: NA; CDR3 DNA: TGCGCCAGCAGCTTCGACTCTGGAAACACCATATATTTT; CDR3 protein: CASSFDSGNTIYF
J gene: TRBJ2-6; CDR3 length: 15; D gene: NA; V gene: TRBV6-1; clone size: few; CDR3 DNA: TGTGCCAGCAGTCTCAGGGTTTCTGGGGCCAACGTCCTGACTTTC; CDR3 protein: CASSLRVSGANVLTF